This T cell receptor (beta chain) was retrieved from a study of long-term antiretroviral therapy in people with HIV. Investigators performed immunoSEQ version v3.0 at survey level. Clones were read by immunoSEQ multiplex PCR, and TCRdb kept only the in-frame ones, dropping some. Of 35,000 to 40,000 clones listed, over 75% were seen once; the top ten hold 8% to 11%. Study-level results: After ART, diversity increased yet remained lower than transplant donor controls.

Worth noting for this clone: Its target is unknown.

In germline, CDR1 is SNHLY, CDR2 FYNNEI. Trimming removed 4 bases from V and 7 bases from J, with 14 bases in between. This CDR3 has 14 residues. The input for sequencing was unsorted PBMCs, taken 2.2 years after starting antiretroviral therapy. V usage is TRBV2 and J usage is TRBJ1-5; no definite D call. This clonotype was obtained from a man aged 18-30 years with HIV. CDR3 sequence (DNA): TGTGCCAGCAGTGGGACCCCGACGGGACAGCCCCAGCATTTT. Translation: CASSGTPTGQPQHF.